The 10 T cell receptor beta chains below all came from one sample that was sequenced in a study of vaccination and CD4 T cells after COVID-19. Cultured CD4+ T-cell DNA underwent Oncomine TCR Beta short-read sequencing. MiXCR, applied by TCRdb to the PCR reads, yields one record per CDR3 protein. The sample shows approximately 7,100 distinct CDR3 sequences, roughly two fifths of them seen only once. Indicated treatment: approximately nine-day PBMC culture with coronavirus spike peptide pools or control peptides (ViraFEST assay). The collection of CD4+ T cells from the unexposed donor took place before the COVID-19 pandemic (2011-2018). Their recognized antigens are unknown. The source material was CD4+ T cells from blood, cultured in vitro. These receptors were obtained from a human donor in good health.

The rearrangement joins TRBV7-8 to TRBJ1-2; 8 positions agree with TRBD1. The CDR3 has 17 amino acids. The V gene's germline CDR1 is SGHVS and CDR2 FQNEAQ. J lost 7 bases, V lost 5 bases, and 18 bases had no gene match. CDR3 residues: CASSLSSGTGSYGGYTF. In DNA, the CDR3 is TGTGCCAGCAGCCTCTCTTCCGGGACAGGATCGTACGGTGGCTACACCTTC. The whole variable domain, remainder taken from reference TRBV7-8 and TRBJ1-2, is GAGVSQSPRYKVAKRGQDVALRCDPISGHVSLFWYQQALGQGPEFLTYFQNEAQLDKSGLPSDRFFAERPEGSVSTLKIQRTQQEDSAVYLCASSLSSGTGSYGGYTFGSGTRLTVV.

This chain links TRBV12-3 or TRBV12-4 with TRBJ1-2, with D unclear. V was clipped by 1 base and J by 4 bases, with 7 bases between them. The CDR3 sequence is 13 residues long. CDR3 nucleotides: TGTGCCAGCAGTTTAGTGGGATCCTATGGCTACACCTTC. It is translated as CASSLVGSYGYTF.

This clonotype was recorded a few times. The chain recombines TRBV6-1 with TRBJ1-1, with D uncertain. The CDR3 totals 13 residues. The V end was cut by 7 bases, the J end by 5 bases, with 14 bases between. Looked up from germline, CDR1 is MNHNS and CDR2 is SASEGT. CDR3 amino acids: CASTGQVGTEAFF. The CDR3 DNA follows: TGTGCCAGCACGGGCCAGGTAGGGACTGAAGCTTTCTTT.

The chain carries TRBV20-1 and TRBJ2-5, with D perhaps TRBD2 (6 bases). The CDR3 consists of 13 residues. Germline V lookup: CDR1 DFQATT, CDR2 SNEGSKA (reference sequence). V lost 1 base and J 0 bases, leaving 6 bases between the germline ends. In DNA form, the CDR3 reads TGCAGTGCTAGAGGGGGGGACCAAGAGACCCAGTACTTC. This sequence encodes CSARGGDQETQYF.

This clonotype was recorded once. The germline gene is not matched at one end of the junction; a read error may be the cause. The rearrangement joins TRBV19 to TRBJ2-1; D uncertain. The length of the CDR3 is 15 residues. Germline lookup yields CDR1 LNHDA and CDR2 SQIVND (reference sequence). The CDR3, as DNA: TGTGCCAGTAGTATTTCGCCCACCTCCCACAATGAGCAGTTCTTC. Protein sequence: CASSISPTSHNEQFF.

This clonotype has more than one count but fewer than ten. V is TRBV7-3 and J is TRBJ2-7; D unclear. The germline V and J ends were trimmed by 6 bases and 5 bases, with 14 bases remaining between them. CDR3 length equals 13 residues. Germline CDR1 SGHTA, CDR2 FQGTGA. CDR3 loop: CASSYDTVDEQYF. The DNA of the CDR3 is TGTGCCAGCAGTTACGACACGGTTGACGAGCAGTACTTC. Looking up the rest from reference TRBV7-3 and TRBJ2-7 gives the full variable domain: GAGVSQTPSNKVTEKGKYVELRCDPISGHTALYWYRQSLGQGPEFLIYFQGTGAADDSGLPNDRFFAVRPEGSVSTLKIQRTERGDSAVYLCASSYDTVDEQYFGPGTRLTVT.

The CDR3 nucleotides read TGTGCCAGCAGTTATATTGGGCTCATCTCCCAAGAGACCCAGTACTTC. It specifies CASSYIGLISQETQYF. This chain links TRBV6-5 with TRBJ2-5; D unclear. Germline V gene data show CDR1 as MNHEY and CDR2 as SVGAGI. The CDR3 runs to 16 residues. Trimming removed 3 bases from V and 1 base from J, with 15 bases in between.

The chain couples TRBV15 to TRBJ1-5; D might be TRBD1 (6 bases). Germline loops: CDR1 LNHNV, CDR2 YYDKDF (reference sequence). V lost 0 bases to trimming and J lost 11 bases, with 17 bases between them. This CDR3 has 15 amino acids. CDR3 in amino acids: CATSRENRDPAAQHF. The CDR3 DNA reads TGTGCCACCAGCAGAGAAAACAGGGATCCGGCGGCCCAGCATTTT. Drawing the rest from reference TRBV15 and TRBJ1-5, the complete variable domain is DAMVIQNPRYQVTQFGKPVTLSCSQTLNHNVMYWYQQKSSQAPKLLFHYYDKDFNNEADTPDNFQSRRPNTSFCFLDIRSPGLGDTAMYLCATSRENRDPAAQHFGDGTRLSIL.

This chain uses TRBV6-1 with TRBJ2-7; a weak D match, TRBD2 (5 bases). V dropped 5 bases and J dropped 0 bases, with 11 bases sitting between them. The CDR3 is made up of 14 amino acids. In germline, CDR1 is MNHNS, CDR2 SASEGT. The CDR3: CASSTAGGSYEQYF. CDR3 DNA sequence: TGTGCCAGCAGTACGGCGGGTGGCTCCTACGAGCAGTACTTC.

The sample holds a few counts of this clonotype. The chain uses TRBV12-3 or TRBV12-4 and TRBJ1-5; D ambiguous. The CDR3 spans 14 residues. The V and J ends lost 3 bases and 5 bases respectively, with 11 bases between them. The CDR3 spells CASSFGRSDQPQHF. In DNA, the CDR3 is TGTGCCAGCAGTTTCGGCAGGTCCGATCAGCCCCAGCATTTT.